This T cell receptor (beta chain) was captured by sequencing in a study of cytomegalovirus exposure and HLA in healthy donors. For the study at large: There were several hundred genotyped donors. Of these, about 86% fell in the genetic ancestry cluster associated with self-reported Caucasian donors. Study-wide results and caveats: Most of the CMV-associated TCR beta chains (in a later analysis) appeared to be HLA-restricted. It was about 180 TCR beta chains that were listed as cytomegalovirus-associated.

Germline trimming cut 1 base from V and 6 bases from J; bases unmatched to any gene: 10. Germline assignment: CDR1 SEHNR and CDR2 FQNEAQ (reference sequence). The CDR3 extends over 18 amino acids. A note on this clone: Its specificity is not known.

With 60 Vbeta and 13 Jbeta primers, the PCR was carried out. The data were produced by immunoSEQ multiplex PCR, yet TCRdb's version contains in-frame clones alone and is incomplete. The data show some 140,000 clones, approximately 62% seen once. V is TRBV7-9 and J is TRBJ2-1; TRBD2 aligns across 12 bases. Sequenced material: PBMCs. The clonotype originates from a human donor in good health. In DNA form, the CDR3 reads TGTGCCAGCAGCTTAGGGGACAGGGGACTAGCGGGCCGCAATGAGCAGTTCTTC. Its translation is CASSLGDRGLAGRNEQFF. The whole variable domain, filled in from reference TRBV7-9 and TRBJ2-1, reads DTGVSQNPRHKITKRGQNVTFRCDPISEHNRLYWYRQTLGQGPEFLTYFQNEAQLEKSRLLSDRFSAERPKGSFSTLEIQRTEQGDSAMYLCASSLGDRGLAGRNEQFFGPGTRLTVL.